This T cell receptor (beta chain) comes out of a study of T cells in Graves' hyperthyroidism and ophthalmopathy. This clonotype came up many times. Its target is not known. Study-wide findings and caveats: Most clonotypes expanded in thyroid above 0.001 were likewise present in blood.

Deletions cut 1 base from V and 7 bases from J, with 11 bases between. The CDR3 runs to 14 residues. CDR1 is LNHDA and CDR2 is SQIVND in the germline V gene (reference sequence). Orbital computed tomography and thyroid ultrasound, together with serum TRAb and thyroxine and clinical symptoms, were used for diagnoses. The investigators amplified TCR beta CDR3 regions from RNA transcripts. HTBI primers were used for first-round RT-PCR of the TCR CDR3. TCRdb reprocessed the multiplex PCR reads with MiXCR, giving one entry per CDR3 protein. Among under 700,000 distinct CDR3 sequences listed, about 45% were seen once.

The sequence was collected from a woman younger than 35 with Graves' hyperthyroidism. The specimen was peripheral blood or thyroid tissue (not recorded which). The V gene is TRBV19, the J gene TRBJ1-5; D is possibly TRBD1 (6 bases). CDR3 in amino acids: CASSIGEGDQPQHF. In DNA, the CDR3 is TGTGCCAGTAGTATAGGAGAGGGGGACCAGCCCCAGCATTTT.